This passage covers 25 T cell receptor beta chains from one sample sequenced in a study of OX40 agonist ivuxolimab in advanced cancers. Repertoires were generated with immunoSEQ multiplex PCR, while TCRdb's copy carries only in-frame clones and drops some. The table lists about 86,000 clones, about 90% of them singletons. The sequenced sample was CD4+ or CD8+ T cells sorted from blood, obtained in a trial of the OX40 agonist ivuxolimab. The source of these receptors is an adult with an advanced solid tumor such as melanoma, head and neck, liver or kidney cancer.

The chain recombines TRBV9 with TRBJ1-3; D is ambiguous. V lost 4 bases and J 7 bases, leaving 9 bases between the germline ends. The CDR3 consists of 12 residues. In germline, CDR1 is SGDLS, CDR2 YYNGEE. This CDR3 reads CASSPQPNTIYF. The DNA for the CDR3 is TGTGCCAGCAGCCCCCAGCCCAACACCATATATTTT.

The chain joins TRBV7-3 to TRBJ2-5, with D possibly matching TRBD2 (5 bases). This CDR3 has 15 amino acids. Germline V gene lookup returns CDR1 SGHTA and CDR2 FQGTGA. V lost 2 bases and J lost 4, with 14 bases in between. The CDR3 reads CASSLSRGFGETQYF. The CDR3 DNA is TGTGCCAGCAGCTTATCCCGGGGATTCGGAGAGACCCAGTACTTC. Full variable domain (remainder filled in from reference TRBV7-3 and TRBJ2-5): GAGVSQTPSNKVTEKGKYVELRCDPISGHTALYWYRQSLGQGPEFLIYFQGTGAADDSGLPNDRFFAVRPEGSVSTLKIQRTERGDSAVYLCASSLSRGFGETQYFGPGTRLLVL.

The rearrangement links TRBV18 to TRBJ2-3, with 16 bases that match TRBD2. Looked up from germline, CDR1 is KGHSH and CDR2 is LQKENI. Trimming at V came to 3 bases and at J to 3 bases, leaving 24 bases not matched to a gene. CDR3 length: 24 residues. The CDR3 DNA sequence: TGTGCCAGCTCACCTCCGCTCGCACTTGAAGGGACTAGCGGGAGGGCCAACGGTACAGATACGCAGTATTTT. Its translation: CASSPPLALEGTSGRANGTDTQYF.

Turning to this clone: This sample includes further DNA sequences coding for the same CDR3. The chain links TRBV5-1 to TRBJ2-5, with D maybe TRBD1 (5 bases). Germline CDR1 reads SGHRS; CDR2 reads YFSETQ. CDR3 length: 13 amino acids. Between the trimmed V and J ends, which lost 3 bases and 7 bases, there was a span of 13 bases. The CDR3 DNA reads TGCGCCAGCAGCTCGATAGACAGAGCGACCCAGTACTTC. Amino acids: CASSSIDRATQYF.

The gene calls are TRBV19 and TRBJ2-2; a weak D match, TRBD1 (7 bases). The CDR3 sequence is 21 residues long. Trimming stripped 4 bases from V and 7 bases from J, with 34 bases between. CDR1 is LNHDA and CDR2 is SQIVND in the germline V gene (reference sequence). CDR3 in amino acids: CASSTRQGVGLATEGGGELFF. CDR3 sequence (DNA): TGTGCCAGTAGTACCCGACAGGGCGTCGGGCTAGCGACTGAAGGGGGCGGGGAGCTGTTTTTT.

This chain joins TRBV2 and TRBJ2-3; 7 bases align to TRBD2. Germline CDR1 reads SNHLY; CDR2 reads FYNNEI. Trimming took 9 bases from V and 0 from J; bases not matched to a gene: 3. The CDR3 is 13 residues long. CDR3 in amino acids: CARLALSTDTQYF. CDR3 nucleotide sequence: TGTGCCAGACTAGCGTTAAGCACAGATACGCAGTATTTT.

J is TRBJ1-3 and V is TRBV7-9, with TRBD1 matching 7 bases. V lost 5 bases to trimming and J lost 4 bases; unmatched junction nucleotides: 14. CDR1 and CDR2 from the germline V gene are SEHNR and FQNEAQ (reference sequence). CDR3 size: 17 residues. The CDR3 region is CASSPPQTTGAGNTIYF. The CDR3 nucleotides read TGTGCCAGCAGCCCTCCTCAGACTACAGGGGCCGGAAACACCATATATTTT.

The V call is TRBV7-9, the J call TRBJ2-1; D possibly corresponds to TRBD2 (5 bases). Looked up from germline, CDR1 is SEHNR and CDR2 is FQNEAQ (reference sequence). The ends were cut back, 6 bases at V and 5 bases at J, with 23 bases in the middle. The CDR3 consists of 17 residues. CDR3 loop: CASSPVVGEVGDNEQFF. The DNA of the CDR3 is TGTGCCAGCAGTCCAGTCGTCGGGGAAGTCGGCGACAATGAGCAGTTCTTC. The whole variable domain, remainder taken from reference TRBV7-9 and TRBJ2-1, is DTGVSQNPRHKITKRGQNVTFRCDPISEHNRLYWYRQTLGQGPEFLTYFQNEAQLEKSRLLSDRFSAERPKGSFSTLEIQRTEQGDSAMYLCASSPVVGEVGDNEQFFGPGTRLTVL.

This clone was recorded a few times. The rearrangement links TRBV5-1 to TRBJ1-1; D is possibly TRBD1 (6 bases). V lost 1 base, J lost 0 bases, and 13 bases lay in between. The CDR3 has 16 residues. Germline V gene sequence: CDR1 SGHRS, CDR2 YFSETQ. CDR3 sequence reads: CASSLTGMVLNTEAFF. CDR3 nucleotides: TGCGCCAGCAGCTTGACAGGGATGGTGTTGAACACTGAAGCTTTCTTT.

The count of this clone is one. CDR3 amino acids: CASRGSSGSGNEQFF. DNA for the CDR3: TGTGCCAGCAGAGGAAGTAGCGGGAGTGGCAATGAGCAGTTCTTC. The chain links TRBV28 to TRBJ2-1, with 9 bases aligning to TRBD2. CDR1 and CDR2 (germline): MDHEN, SYDVKM. The CDR3 is 15 residues long. Trimming at V came to 6 bases and at J to 6 bases, leaving 9 bases not matched to a gene.

The chain has TRBV5-1 and TRBJ2-2, with D perhaps being TRBD1 or TRBD2 (5 bases each). Germline lookup yields CDR1 SGHRS and CDR2 YFSETQ. The CDR3 extends over 14 amino acids. The ends were cut back, 4 bases at V and 4 bases at J, with 11 bases in the middle. The CDR3 bases are TGCGCCAGCAGCCCCGGGACGAGCACCGGGGAGCTGTTTTTT. This gives the protein CASSPGTSTGELFF.

A single count supports this clone. CDR3 nucleotides: TGTGCCAGCAGTTTGGGGGGGAGTAGCGGCAGCACAGATACGCAGTATTTT. It codes for CASSLGGSSGSTDTQYF. J is TRBJ2-3 and V is TRBV28; TRBD2 aligns across 7 bases. J lost 0 bases, V lost 3 bases, and 9 bases had no gene match. Germline CDR1 reads MDHEN; CDR2 reads SYDVKM. The CDR3 has 17 residues.

The gene calls are TRBV27 and TRBJ1-2; D call uncertain. V dropped 6 bases and J dropped 4 bases, with 15 bases sitting between them. The germline V gene encodes CDR1 MNHEY and CDR2 SMNVEV (reference sequence). The CDR3 runs 14 residues. The CDR3 sequence is CASSRGASSYGYTF. The CDR3 bases are TGTGCCAGCAGCCGAGGTGCATCAAGCTATGGCTACACCTTC.

The chain joins TRBV30 to TRBJ1-1, with D unresolved. This CDR3 spans 12 amino acids. The V and J ends lost 2 bases and 4 bases respectively, with 8 bases between them. The V gene's germline CDR1 is GTSNPN and CDR2 SVGIG (reference sequence). The CDR3 DNA is TGTGCCTGGAGTCCTTTGGGCACTGAAGCTTTCTTT. It encodes CAWSPLGTEAFF. The full variable domain, rest sourced from reference TRBV30 and TRBJ1-1, is SQTIHQWPATLVQPVGSPLSLECTVEGTSNPNLYWYRQAAGRGLQLLFYSVGIGQISSEVPQNLSASRPQDRQFILSSKKLLLSDSGFYLCAWSPLGTEAFFGQGTRLTVV.

The chain recombines TRBV19 with TRBJ2-2; 12 bases are a match to TRBD2. Germline V gene data show CDR1 as LNHDA and CDR2 as SQIVND (reference sequence). This CDR3 has 20 residues. J lost 0 bases, V lost 3 bases, and 11 bases had no gene match. This CDR3 reads CASSMGLAGGWFANTGELFF. The CDR3 DNA follows: TGTGCCAGTAGTATGGGGCTAGCGGGAGGGTGGTTCGCGAACACCGGGGAGCTGTTTTTT. Based on the CDR3 plus reference TRBV19 and TRBJ2-2, the full variable domain is DGGITQSPKYLFRKEGQNVTLSCEQNLNHDAMYWYRQDPGQGLRLIYYSQIVNDFQKGDIAEGYSVSREKKESFPLTVTSAQKNPTAFYLCASSMGLAGGWFANTGELFFGEGSRLTVL.

The J gene is TRBJ1-1, the V gene TRBV6-1; D is perhaps TRBD1 (5 bases). V was clipped by 6 bases and J by 11 bases, with 13 bases between them. The CDR3 runs 11 residues. CDR1 is MNHNS and CDR2 is SASEGT in the germline V gene. The DNA of the CDR3 is TGTGCCAGCAGCCAGGGACGGTGGGCTTTCTTT. It yields the protein CASSQGRWAFF.

This chain uses TRBV7-9 with TRBJ2-7; D is perhaps TRBD2 (5 bases). V lost 4 bases, J lost 2 bases, and 15 bases lay in between. The CDR3 runs 15 residues. Per germline, CDR1 SEHNR and CDR2 FQNEAQ (reference sequence). CDR3 sequence reads: CASSSWSRGTYEQYF. The CDR3 DNA is TGTGCCAGCAGCTCCTGGAGTCGGGGTACCTACGAGCAGTACTTC.

The J gene is TRBJ1-1, the V gene TRBV9; no reliable D call. V gave up 2 bases and J gave up 2 bases, with 10 bases separating them. This CDR3 comprises 14 residues. Germline V gene sequence: CDR1 SGDLS, CDR2 YYNGEE. The CDR3 loop reads CASSVWTENTEAFF. CDR3 nucleotide sequence: TGTGCCAGCAGCGTCTGGACGGAAAACACTGAAGCTTTCTTT.

The rearrangement uses TRBV29-1 and TRBJ2-5, with D possibly called TRBD1 or TRBD2 (5 bases each). Germline V gives CDR1 SQVTM, CDR2 ANQGSEA. The CDR3 extends over 12 amino acids. V lost 7 bases to trimming and J lost 7 bases, with 16 bases between them. The DNA for the CDR3 is TGCAGCGCTGGGACGGACGGTTGGACCCAGTACTTC. Its protein product is CSAGTDGWTQYF.

The chain couples TRBV2 to TRBJ1-2, with D hard to call. The germline V gene encodes CDR1 SNHLY and CDR2 FYNNEI. The CDR3 spans 14 residues. Trimming left V 3 bases short and J 5 bases short, with 13 bases between. In nucleotides, the CDR3 is TGTGCCAGCAGTGATGATGGCAGCGTTTATGGCTACACCTTC. It translates to CASSDDGSVYGYTF.

The chain recombines TRBV5-1 with TRBJ1-2; 9 bases fit TRBD1. CDR1 SGHRS and CDR2 YFSETQ come from the germline V gene. Germline trimming cut 4 bases from V and 5 bases from J; bases unmatched to any gene: 9. The CDR3 spans 15 residues. This CDR3 reads CASSPWTGAQYGYTF. CDR3 nucleotides: TGCGCCAGCAGCCCCTGGACAGGGGCGCAATATGGCTACACCTTC.

CDR3 sequence (DNA): TGCGCCAGCAGCCAGATACAGGGGGCTGGCACTGAAGCTTTCTTT. Amino acids: CASSQIQGAGTEAFF. The chain has TRBV4-1 and TRBJ1-1; 9 bases agree with TRBD1. The CDR3 is made up of 15 amino acids. Germline V gene data show CDR1 as MGHRA and CDR2 as YSYEKL. Trimming at V came to 3 bases and at J to 4 bases, leaving 6 bases not matched to a gene.

This clone has a single count. The rearrangement uses TRBV7-8 and TRBJ1-3, with 7 bases that match TRBD1. Losses at the gene ends were 0 bases for V and 3 bases for J; bases not matched to a gene: 2. Germline V gene data show CDR1 as SGHVS and CDR2 as FQNEAQ. The CDR3 runs 15 residues. CDR3 loop: CASSLAGGFGNTIYF. CDR3 in DNA: TGTGCCAGCAGCTTAGCAGGGGGCTTTGGAAACACCATATATTTT. Full variable domain (missing parts from reference TRBV7-8 and TRBJ1-3): GAGVSQSPRYKVAKRGQDVALRCDPISGHVSLFWYQQALGQGPEFLTYFQNEAQLDKSGLPSDRFFAERPEGSVSTLKIQRTQQEDSAVYLCASSLAGGFGNTIYFGEGSWLTVV.

The chain joins TRBV30 to TRBJ2-7; D is perhaps TRBD2 (5 bases). The CDR3 spans 13 residues. Trimming removed 3 bases at V and 3 bases at J, with 12 bases between. The germline CDR1 and CDR2 sequences are GTSNPN and SVGIG (reference sequence). This CDR3 is CAWSREQGYEQYF. The CDR3 bases are TGTGCCTGGAGCCGGGAACAAGGCTACGAGCAGTACTTC.

The chain links TRBV4-1 to TRBJ1-1; TRBD1 agrees at 12 bases. This CDR3 spans 15 amino acids. The junction had 6 bases not matched to a gene; V was cut back by 6 bases and J by 4 bases. CDR1 is MGHRA, CDR2 YSYEKL, per germline. The CDR3 spells CASSRGQGASTEAFF. The CDR3 DNA reads TGCGCCAGCAGTCGGGGACAGGGGGCCAGCACTGAAGCTTTCTTT.